These 30 T cell receptor beta chains originate from one sample sequenced in a study of quantifying T cell responses using KT2 cells. Study-level information: Reverse transcription used primers in the TCR alpha and beta constant regions.

A single-stranded UMI oligo with SP2 sequence was ligated to cDNA 3' ends. The first PCR ran 3 to 5 cycles with an equimolar RC1.1 and RC1.2 beta primer mix. TCRdb processed the UMI-ligation and nested PCR reads anew with MiXCR; each CDR3 protein has one entry. The table includes 40,000 to 50,000 distinct CDR3 sequences, about 17% detected once. The sample taken for sequencing was PBMCs spiked with cells of the T cell clone KT2. The origin of the receptors is a human donor.

The table lists this clonotype with a few counts. This chain links TRBV24-1 with TRBJ2-7; TRBD2 matches at 8 bases. The germline CDR1 and CDR2 sequences are KGHDR and SFDVKD. V lost 2 bases and J lost 2; bases outside the gene matches: 7. This CDR3 comprises 16 residues. CDR3 in DNA: TGTGCCACCAGTGATTCCCCCGCGGGAGGCCCCTACGAGCAGTACTTC. Translation: CATSDSPAGGPYEQYF.

This clonotype was seen ten or more times. This chain links TRBV7-8 with TRBJ2-1; 13 nucleotides align to TRBD2. The V and J ends lost 3 bases and 9 bases, in that order; junction bases with no gene match: 11. The CDR3 loop spans 17 amino acids. The germline V gene encodes CDR1 SGHVS and CDR2 FQNEAQ. The CDR3, as DNA: TGTGCCAGCAGCTTGATCGCTGGGACTAGCGGGAATCTTGAGCAGTTCTTC. It codes for CASSLIAGTSGNLEQFF.

The J gene is TRBJ2-7, the V gene TRBV20-1; possibly TRBD1 for D (6 bases). Germline CDR1 reads DFQATT; CDR2 reads SNEGSKA (reference sequence). The V gene lost 4 bases and the J gene lost 0 bases, with 10 bases spanning the gap. The CDR3 totals 13 residues. The CDR3 reads CSAIKDSSYEQYF. CDR3 sequence (DNA): TGCAGTGCTATTAAGGACAGCTCCTACGAGCAGTACTTC.

This rearrangement joins TRBV7-9 to TRBJ2-1, with 8 positions matching TRBD2. Germline lookup yields CDR1 SEHNR and CDR2 FQNEAQ (reference sequence). The CDR3 has 16 amino acids. V shed 2 bases, J shed 4 bases, and the junction held 7 bases outside the gene matches. For the CDR3, the DNA is TGTGCCAGCAGCTTATCCACTAGCGGACCTTACAATGAGCAGTTCTTC. It specifies CASSLSTSGPYNEQFF.

The chain uses TRBV5-1 and TRBJ1-2; 7 bases fit TRBD1. Trimming cost V 4 bases and J 3 bases; bases outside gene matches: 24. The CDR3 spans 20 residues. CDR1 SGHRS and CDR2 YFSETQ come from the germline V gene. CDR3 DNA sequence: TGCGCCAGCAGCCCCACTACGCGCAGGGGGGAACGTTCGATGTACTATGGCTACACCTTC. Translating it yields CASSPTTRRGERSMYYGYTF.

The V call is TRBV10-2, the J call TRBJ2-7, with D uncertain. Trimming pared 6 bases from V and 2 bases from J, leaving 14 bases between. Germline-derived CDR1 and CDR2 are WSHSY and SAAADI. The CDR3 runs 14 residues. CDR3 sequence: CASRDFQPTYEQYF. For the CDR3, the DNA is TGCGCCAGCAGAGACTTCCAACCCACCTACGAGCAGTACTTC.

This clonotype was seen more than once but under ten times. This chain connects TRBV3-1 to TRBJ2-2; D is unresolved. Germline values: CDR1 LGHDT, CDR2 YNNKEL (reference sequence). Trimming removed 4 bases at V and 1 base at J, with 10 bases between. The length of the CDR3 is 15 residues. CDR3 region: CASSLSERNTGELFF. DNA of the CDR3: TGTGCCAGCAGCCTTAGTGAGCGGAACACCGGGGAGCTGTTTTTT.

This clonotype was found a few times. The V and J genes are TRBV23-1 and TRBJ2-3; no firm D call. TRBV23-1 is sorted into the ORF group, with uncertain function. This CDR3 contains 11 residues. CDR3 sequence (DNA): TGCGCAGAATTTTGGCCAGATACGCAGTATTTT. Protein: CAEFWPDTQYF.

This clonotype turned up a few times. This chain connects TRBV5-4 to TRBJ2-7; the D gene is possibly TRBD2 (6 bases). The CDR3 contains 14 residues. Germline V gene data show CDR1 as SGHNT and CDR2 as YYREEE (reference sequence). The germline V and J ends were trimmed by 6 bases and 3 bases, with 16 bases remaining between them. CDR3 nucleotide sequence: TGTGCCAGCACAGTTGGGACTGGTAACTACGAGCAGTACTTC. Its translation: CASTVGTGNYEQYF.

A remark on this clonotype: A much more abundant neighbour one base away suggests this may be a read error. The V call is TRBV20-1, the J call TRBJ2-5; possible D gene TRBD1, 6 bases. The ends were cut back, 3 bases at V and 5 bases at J, with 16 bases in the middle. This CDR3 has 14 residues. Per the germline V gene, CDR1 is DFQATT and CDR2 is SNEGSKA (reference sequence). The CDR3: CSARAGECRETQYF. The CDR3 region has the DNA TGCAGTGCTAGGGCAGGGGAATGTAGGGAGACCCAGTACTTC.

Only a few counts were recorded for this clonotype. The chain has TRBV7-9 and TRBJ2-1, with 10 bases matching TRBD2. The germline CDR1 and CDR2 sequences are SEHNR and FQNEAQ (reference sequence). The CDR3 is 19 residues long. The V segment lost 4 bases and the J segment 1 base; nucleotides outside the gene matches: 13. CDR3 sequence: CASSSTPSGSSFSYNEQFF. DNA for the CDR3: TGTGCCAGCAGCTCTACCCCTAGCGGGAGTTCTTTTTCCTACAATGAGCAGTTCTTC.

The chain combines TRBV6-4 with TRBJ2-5; 8 bases map to TRBD2. The germline gives CDR1 MRHNA, CDR2 SNTAGT. This CDR3 region has 14 residues. V lost 5 bases, J lost 5 bases, and 7 bases stayed unmatched. The CDR3 region has the DNA TGTGCCAGCAGTCCGGGACTAGAATCCGAGACCCAGTACTTC. This sequence encodes CASSPGLESETQYF.

This clonotype was observed a few times. The chain combines TRBV7-9 with TRBJ2-1; 11 bases are shared with TRBD2. Unmatched junction bases numbered 6, after V lost 5 bases and J lost 9 bases. The CDR3 is made up of 14 amino acids. Germline-derived CDR1 and CDR2 are SEHNR and FQNEAQ (reference sequence). CDR3 DNA sequence: TGTGCCAGCAGCGCTAGCGGGAGGAGGGTTGAGCAGTTCTTC. Its protein is CASSASGRRVEQFF.

The V call is TRBV10-3, the J call TRBJ2-7; D is possibly TRBD2 (5 bases). The germline V gene has CDR1 ENHRY and CDR2 SYGVKD. V was cut by 5 bases and J by 3 bases, with 17 bases left in between. The CDR3 length is 15 residues. CDR3 loop: CAISQQTTRNYEQYF. CDR3 nucleotides: TGTGCCATCAGTCAACAGACTACCCGCAACTACGAGCAGTACTTC.

This sequence joins TRBV6-5 and TRBJ1-1; D unresolved. CDR1 and CDR2 (germline): MNHEY, SVGAGI. Trimming shortened V by 4 bases and J by 4 bases, and 13 bases separated the two germline ends. The CDR3 extends over 14 amino acids. DNA for the CDR3: TGTGCCAGCAGTTTTGGGAGATACGGCACTGAAGCTTTCTTT. This translates into CASSFGRYGTEAFF.

The chain recombines TRBV6-1 with TRBJ1-2, with 10 bases identical to TRBD1. The CDR3 extends over 15 amino acids. Trimming removed 5 bases from V and 4 bases from J; junction bases left unmatched: 7. CDR1 MNHNS and CDR2 SASEGT come from the germline V gene. This chain's CDR3 is CASSTRDRGGYGYTF. The DNA of the CDR3 is TGTGCCAGCAGTACCCGGGACAGGGGAGGCTATGGCTACACCTTC.

This clonotype was recorded many times. The chain uses TRBV3-1 and TRBJ2-4; D is unclear. Germline CDR1 is LGHDT and CDR2 is YNNKEL (reference sequence). Deletions cut 4 bases from V and 9 bases from J, with 16 bases between. CDR3 length: 14 amino acids. CDR3 amino acids: CASSRSTGGGIQYF. CDR3 sequence (DNA): TGTGCCAGCAGCCGGTCGACGGGCGGTGGCATTCAGTACTTC.

The chain uses TRBV7-9 and TRBJ2-1; 8 bases align to TRBD2. The CDR3 is 16 amino acids. J gave up 6 bases and V 2 bases, and 9 bases lay outside the gene matches. From germline, CDR1 is SEHNR and CDR2 FQNEAQ (reference sequence). Here the CDR3 reads CASSLTGGPIRNEQFF. The CDR3 DNA reads as TGTGCCAGCAGCTTAACGGGAGGGCCTATACGCAATGAGCAGTTCTTC.

CDR3 DNA: TGTGCCAGCAGCTTTCTGAACACTGAAGCTTTCTTT. Protein sequence: CASSFLNTEAFF. V and J are TRBV11-1 and TRBJ1-1; D gene uncertain. Germline V gene data show CDR1 as SGHAT and CDR2 as FQDESV (reference sequence). Between the trimmed V and J ends, which lost 3 bases and 0 bases, there was a span of 2 bases. The CDR3 contains 12 residues.

This clonotype has a handful of counts. This rearrangement joins TRBV11-2 to TRBJ1-1; TRBD1 matches at 8 bases. V trimming: 2 bases; J trimming: 4 bases; junction bases outside the gene matches: 3. CDR1 SGHAT and CDR2 FQNNGV come from the germline V gene. The CDR3 loop spans 14 amino acids. The CDR3 DNA reads TGTGCCAGCAGCTTACGAACAGGGGGCACTGAAGCTTTCTTT. It is translated as CASSLRTGGTEAFF.

This clonotype was seen more than once but under ten times. The rearrangement uses TRBV7-9 and TRBJ1-2, with 7 positions matching TRBD1. This CDR3 is 15 amino acids long. Germline CDR1 SEHNR, CDR2 FQNEAQ (reference sequence). Trimming at V came to 5 bases and at J to 3 bases, leaving 9 bases not matched to a gene. CDR3 sequence reads: CASSPRRDRDYGYTF. In DNA form, the CDR3 reads TGTGCCAGCAGCCCGAGGAGAGACAGGGACTATGGCTACACCTTC.

This clonotype was counted only a few times. The CDR3 DNA sequence: TGTGCCAGCAGGGAACGGGAGTTTTACACCGGGGAGCTGTTTTTT. Its protein is CASREREFYTGELFF. The rearrangement joins TRBV4-2 to TRBJ2-2; tentatively, D is TRBD2 (6 bases). Germline V gives CDR1 LGHNA, CDR2 YNFKEQ. V lost 6 bases and J lost 3, with 14 bases in between. This CDR3 spans 15 amino acids.

The V and J genes are TRBV24-1 and TRBJ2-3; D possibly uses TRBD1 or TRBD2 (5 bases each). The germline gives CDR1 KGHDR, CDR2 SFDVKD. The V gene lost 8 bases and the J gene lost 6 bases, with 8 bases spanning the gap. The CDR3 covers 11 residues. CDR3 loop: CATKRGDTQYF. CDR3 nucleotides: TGTGCCACCAAGAGGGGTGATACGCAGTATTTT.

This clonotype was seen a handful of times. DNA of the CDR3: TGTGCCAGCAGTTACCAGTGGACAGGAAACTATGGCTACACCTTC. It is translated as CASSYQWTGNYGYTF. The chain employs TRBV6-5 and TRBJ1-2; TRBD1 matches 7 bases. There are 15 residues in the CDR3. The germline gives CDR1 MNHEY, CDR2 SVGAGI. J lost 2 bases, V lost 2 bases, and 5 bases had no gene match.

This chain connects TRBV12-3 or TRBV12-4 to TRBJ1-1; D uncertain. The CDR3 is made up of 14 amino acids. Trimming took off 1 base at V and 0 bases at J, with 6 bases between the two ends. Here the CDR3 reads CASSLDGLNTEAFF. CDR3 sequence (DNA): TGTGCCAGCAGTTTAGACGGCTTGAACACTGAAGCTTTCTTT.

This clonotype came up many times. The chain is built from TRBV18 and TRBJ1-2; TRBD1 matches at 10 bases. Germline V gene sequence: CDR1 KGHSH, CDR2 LQKENI. V shed 5 bases and J 6 bases; nucleotides not matched to a gene: 9. The CDR3 contains 15 residues. The CDR3 protein is CASSDKGTGADGYTF. The CDR3 bases are TGTGCCAGCTCAGATAAAGGGACAGGGGCCGATGGCTACACCTTC.

Ten or more counts support this clonotype. The chain recombines TRBV3-1 with TRBJ2-7; D is unclear. The CDR3 is made up of 13 amino acids. Trimming shortened V by 4 bases and J by 3 bases, and 10 bases separated the two germline ends. The germline V gene has CDR1 LGHDT and CDR2 YNNKEL (reference sequence). The CDR3 spells CASSPRHNYEQYF. The CDR3 nucleotides read TGTGCCAGCAGCCCGCGACACAACTACGAGCAGTACTTC.

This clonotype has more than one count but fewer than ten. This chain connects TRBV29-1 to TRBJ2-2; 11 bases align to TRBD1. The CDR3 covers 16 residues. Per germline, CDR1 SQVTM and CDR2 ANQGSEA. Trimming cost V 3 bases and J 3 bases; bases outside gene matches: 6. CDR3 in amino acids: CSVEEDRGRDTGELFF. Here the CDR3 DNA reads TGCAGCGTTGAGGAGGACAGGGGGCGCGACACCGGGGAGCTGTTTTTT.

This clonotype was recorded at least ten times. The CDR3 reads CASSLALVGSYNEQFF. The CDR3 bases are TGTGCCAGCAGCTTAGCCTTAGTGGGCTCCTACAATGAGCAGTTCTTC. The genes are TRBV11-3 and TRBJ2-1; unclear D gene. Trimming stripped 1 base from V and 0 bases from J, with 10 bases between. Germline V gives CDR1 SGHNT, CDR2 YENEEA. The CDR3 has 16 amino acids.

CDR3 nucleotides: TGTGCCAGCAGCCAGCCACAGGGCACGCAGTATTTT. Translation: CASSQPQGTQYF. The chain uses TRBV14 and TRBJ2-3; maybe TRBD1 (6 bases). Trimming stripped 3 bases from V and 9 bases from J, with 10 bases between. Germline V gene lookup returns CDR1 SGHDN and CDR2 FVKESK. CDR3 length: 12 amino acids.